This T cell receptor beta chain emerged from a study of blood T cells in healthy people across ages. The study's findings and limits: The study could not conclusively compare naive and antigen-experienced cells, given its unsorted PBMCs. The long-lived group displayed more naive CD4+ cells, plus higher diversity, than the aged donors did. Strong correlation was found linking TCR beta diversity to naive T cell percentage.

As concerns this clonotype: No antigen is known for it.

Next came a second PCR, run for about 6 to 11 cycles, which used a sample-barcoded 5' primer along with a J-beta primer mix. TCRdb re-analysed the 5' RACE reads in MiXCR, keeping a single row per CDR3 protein. Of 1.5 million to 2 million distinct CDR3 sequences listed, 40% to 55% are singletons. Each sample yielded at least 5 micrograms of PBMC total RNA. The CDR3 sequence is 16 residues long. The germline gives CDR1 SNHLY, CDR2 FYNNEI. The receptor was isolated from a woman aged 40 to 50 in good health. Sequenced sample: blood. The chain is built from TRBV2 and TRBJ2-4, with 14 bases that match TRBD2. Judging by the DNA end, TRBJ2-5 fits better; the J call may be wrong. CDR3 in amino acids: CASKGLAGDPRETQYF. The CDR3 bases are TGTGCCAGCAAGGGACTAGCGGGGGACCCGAGGGAGACCCAGTACTTC.